Each of the 18 T cell receptor beta chains below was sequenced from the same sample in a study of blood T cells in healthy people across ages. Then a second PCR, running roughly 7 to 11 cycles, was carried out with a sample-barcoded 5' primer and a J-beta primer mix. Via MiXCR, TCRdb re-called the 5' RACE reads, giving one row per CDR3 protein. The data show over 1,200,000 distinct CDR3 sequences, approximately 59% seen once. Material: blood. These receptor sequences come from a man younger than 30 in good health.

This clonotype was detected a few times. V gene TRBV4-2 combines with J gene TRBJ2-5; perhaps TRBD2 as D (6 bases). This CDR3 is 16 amino acids long. Germline CDR1 and CDR2: LGHNA and YNFKEQ. V was cut by 1 base and J by 2 bases, with 14 bases left in between. The CDR3 sequence: CASSQASWGGQETQYF. The CDR3 coding sequence is TGTGCCAGCAGCCAAGCGTCTTGGGGAGGTCAAGAGACCCAGTACTTC.

As to this clonotype: Compared with germline, one end of the junction differs, possibly owing to a read error. The chain is built from TRBV7-9 and TRBJ2-1, with 8 positions matching TRBD1. The CDR3 sequence is 17 residues long. CDR1 is SEHNR, CDR2 FQNEAQ, per germline (reference sequence). The CDR3 coding sequence is TGTGCCAGCAGCCCCAACAGGGGGTCCACTGACTACAATGGGCAGTTCTTC. This codes for CASSPNRGSTDYNGQFF.

J is TRBJ1-5 and V is TRBV12-3 or TRBV12-4, with D perhaps TRBD1 (6 bases). V was cut by 5 bases and J by 7 bases, with 9 bases left in between. The CDR3 runs 12 residues. The CDR3 DNA reads as TGTGCCAGCAGTACAGGGTGGCAGCCCCAGCATTTT. It is translated as CASSTGWQPQHF.

This clonotype was counted only a few times. The chain recombines TRBV4-2 with TRBJ2-4; D call uncertain. V dropped 0 bases and J dropped 11 bases, with 8 bases sitting between them. The CDR3 is 12 residues long. CDR1 LGHNA and CDR2 YNFKEQ come from the germline V gene. The CDR3, as DNA: TGTGCCAGCAGCCAAGATACTCCTGTTCAGTACTTC. Protein: CASSQDTPVQYF.

The CDR3: CASSPPLPDTQYF. CDR3 DNA sequence: TGTGCCAGCAGCCCCCCCCTCCCAGATACGCAGTATTTT. This chain links TRBV12-3 or TRBV12-4 with TRBJ2-3; D unclear. The CDR3 spans 13 residues. Trimming left V 6 bases short and J 4 bases short, with 11 bases between.

The CDR3 DNA reads TGCAGTGCTAGTGCGCCCATCGGGGAGACCCAGTACTTC. Translated, it gives CSASAPIGETQYF. The gene calls are TRBV20-1 and TRBJ2-5; the D is unclear. The V and J ends lost 3 bases and 5 bases respectively, with 13 bases between them. This CDR3 has 13 residues. Germline values: CDR1 DFQATT, CDR2 SNEGSKA (reference sequence).

This clonotype is a singleton in its sample. The genes are TRBV12-3 or TRBV12-4 and TRBJ1-5; the D gene is possibly TRBD1 (6 bases). The CDR3 length is 12 residues. The V end was cut by 11 bases, the J end by 6 bases, with 14 bases between. Here the CDR3 reads CAVGGGVQPQHF. CDR3 nucleotide sequence: TGTGCCGTAGGCGGGGGCGTTCAGCCCCAGCATTTT.

In its sample, this clonotype was seen a few times. This rearrangement joins TRBV20-1 to TRBJ2-7; 11 bases line up with TRBD1. The V gene's germline CDR1 is DFQATT and CDR2 SNEGSKA (reference sequence). V lost 7 bases, J lost 4 bases, and 6 bases stayed unmatched. The CDR3 runs to 13 residues. The CDR3 region is CSVGTGGKYEQYF. Written as DNA, the CDR3 is TGCAGTGTTGGGACAGGGGGAAAGTACGAGCAGTACTTC.

The gene calls are TRBV3-1 and TRBJ1-4; D may be TRBD1 (5 bases). Trimming removed 4 bases from V and 5 bases from J, with 14 bases in between. There are 15 residues in the CDR3. Germline CDR1 reads LGHDT; CDR2 reads YNNKEL (reference sequence). CDR3 region: CASSPAGTENEKLFF. CDR3 DNA: TGTGCCAGCAGCCCCGCCGGGACGGAGAATGAAAAACTGTTTTTT.

The chain employs TRBV7-6 and TRBJ2-3; 7 nucleotides line up with TRBD1. Unmatched junction bases numbered 9, after V lost 3 bases and J lost 0 bases. The CDR3 is 17 amino acids. Germline V lookup: CDR1 SGHVS, CDR2 FNYEAQ. The CDR3 loop reads CASSFPPQGDSTDTQYF. CDR3 in DNA: TGTGCCAGCAGCTTTCCACCGCAGGGGGATAGCACAGATACGCAGTATTTT.

CDR3 nucleotides: TGTGCCAGCAGCTCTCTTCTAGCGGGAGGGAGCGATACGCAGTATTTT. Its translation is CASSSLLAGGSDTQYF. The chain carries TRBV7-9 and TRBJ2-3; 12 nucleotides agree with TRBD2. CDR1 is SEHNR and CDR2 is FQNEAQ in the germline V gene (reference sequence). V lost 4 bases, J lost 6 bases, and 8 bases stayed unmatched. This CDR3 is 16 amino acids long. The entire variable domain, with the rest obtained from reference TRBV7-9 and TRBJ2-3, is as follows: DTGVSQNPRHKITKRGQNVTFRCDPISEHNRLYWYRQTLGQGPEFLTYFQNEAQLEKSRLLSDRFSAERPKGSFSTLEIQRTEQGDSAMYLCASSSLLAGGSDTQYFGPGTRLTVL.

The chain carries TRBV12-3 or TRBV12-4 and TRBJ2-5; 13 bases align to TRBD2. CDR3 length: 18 amino acids. Losses at the gene ends were 1 base for V and 10 bases for J; bases not matched to a gene: 15. DNA for the CDR3: TGTGCCAGCAGTTTAGAGGGACCACTGGGACTAGCGGGACAATTCCAGTACTTC. Protein product: CASSLEGPLGLAGQFQYF.

The rearrangement uses TRBV4-1 and TRBJ1-1, with a weak D call TRBD1 (6 bases). The CDR3 has 15 residues. V lost 0 bases and J lost 5, with 13 bases in between. The germline gives CDR1 MGHRA, CDR2 YSYEKL. The CDR3 nucleotides are TGCGCCAGCAGCCAAGAAGTTACAGGGAGGACTGAAGCTTTCTTT. This encodes CASSQEVTGRTEAFF.

The rearrangement links TRBV5-1 to TRBJ2-7, with no clear D. V lost 7 bases and J 7 bases, leaving 18 bases between the germline ends. From germline, CDR1 is SGHRS and CDR2 YFSETQ. The CDR3 runs to 13 residues. CDR3 nucleotide sequence: TGCGCCAGCGGGATGAGTGGCGGACGGGAGCAGTACTTC. Encoded protein: CASGMSGGREQYF.

This chain joins TRBV5-1 and TRBJ2-4; the match to TRBD1 covers 9 bases. The CDR3 sequence is 12 residues long. V trimming: 3 bases; J trimming: 15 bases; junction bases outside the gene matches: 7. CDR1 SGHRS and CDR2 YFSETQ come from the germline V gene. The CDR3 loop is CASSSTGGSWYF. The DNA for the CDR3 is TGCGCCAGCAGCTCCACAGGGGGCTCGTGGTACTTC.

This chain uses TRBV20-1 with TRBJ2-3, with D perhaps TRBD2 (5 bases). Between the trimmed V and J ends, which lost 8 bases and 6 bases, there was a span of 15 bases. The CDR3 is 12 amino acids. Germline values: CDR1 DFQATT, CDR2 SNEGSKA (reference sequence). The CDR3 region is CSPEGGGDTQYF. The CDR3 DNA follows: TGCAGTCCCGAAGGAGGTGGGGATACGCAGTATTTT.

The chain has TRBV11-2 and TRBJ2-6; D is unclear. Trimming took 1 base from V and 3 from J, leaving 7 bases between them. Germline V gene data show CDR1 as SGHAT and CDR2 as FQNNGV. The CDR3 has 15 residues. The CDR3 protein is CASSLGNGGANVLTF. The CDR3, as DNA: TGTGCCAGCAGCTTAGGGAACGGTGGGGCCAACGTCCTGACTTTC.

The genes are TRBV5-1 and TRBJ1-2; D is possibly TRBD1 (6 bases). The CDR3 covers 13 residues. CDR1 is SGHRS and CDR2 is YFSETQ in the germline V gene. The V and J ends lost 3 bases and 7 bases respectively, with 13 bases between them. The CDR3 DNA reads as TGCGCCAGCAGCTCAGCAGGGGTGAGTGGCTACACCTTC. This gives the protein CASSSAGVSGYTF.